Listed here are 30 T cell receptor beta chains from one sample, sequenced in a study of T cells in Graves' hyperthyroidism and ophthalmopathy (dated by TCRdb to 2018 to 2020). The protocol used for the library was multiplex PCR. Instrument on record: Illumina HiSeq 2000. The TCR beta CDR3 regions were amplified from RNA transcripts. The first round of RT-PCR for the TCR CDR3 was performed with the HTBI primer set and the Qiagen OneStep RT-PCR kit. Starting from the raw public reads, TCRdb applied fastp trimming at Q25, assembled clones with MiXCR and retained in-frame beta chains. Rows matching on CDR3 protein sequence are summarized as one entry with the most common DNA and genes. The sample yields roughly 170,000 distinct CDR3 sequences; about a sixth were counted once. 25% to 30% of the sample is in the top ten clones. The sample taken for sequencing was blood. Source of these receptors: a woman between 50 and 59 years old with Graves' hyperthyroidism.

This clonotype was seen repeatedly, ten times or more. The chain recombines TRBV6-1 with TRBJ2-5; D not certain. The CDR3 is made up of 14 amino acids. The germline V gene encodes CDR1 MNHNS and CDR2 SASEGT. V lost 4 bases to trimming and J lost 5 bases, with 14 bases between them. Here the CDR3 DNA reads TGTGCCAGCAGTGCATCGAGAAGTCGCGAGACCCAGTACTTC. This codes for CASSASRSRETQYF.

This clonotype was counted ten times or more. The chain combines TRBV9 with TRBJ2-1; 9 bases map to TRBD1. Unmatched junction bases numbered 11, after V lost 0 bases and J lost 4 bases. Germline CDR1 and CDR2: SGDLS and YYNGEE. CDR3 size: 18 residues. The CDR3 nucleotides read TGTGCCAGCAGCGTAGCCCGGACAGGGGCCGGGTTTTACAATGAGCAGTTCTTC. Protein sequence: CASSVARTGAGFYNEQFF.

This chain joins TRBV28 and TRBJ1-3, with D possibly TRBD1 on 5 matching bases. The V end was cut by 3 bases, the J end by 3 bases, with 9 bases between. CDR3 length: 14 residues. CDR1 is MDHEN and CDR2 is SYDVKM in the germline V gene. CDR3 protein: CASSFQDIGNTIYF. The CDR3 nucleotides are TGTGCCAGCAGTTTTCAGGACATTGGAAACACCATATATTTT.

This clonotype was detected many times. The chain recombines TRBV7-3 with TRBJ2-1, with D uncertain. Trimming removed 1 base at V and 0 bases at J, with 7 bases between. CDR3 length equals 15 residues. The germline V gene encodes CDR1 SGHTA and CDR2 FQGTGA. This CDR3 reads CASSLSASSYNEQFF. Written as DNA, the CDR3 is TGTGCCAGCAGCTTAAGCGCGAGCTCCTACAATGAGCAGTTCTTC.

This clonotype was observed many times. The chain recombines TRBV6-1 with TRBJ2-1; 7 bases align to TRBD1. Germline assignment: CDR1 MNHNS and CDR2 SASEGT. The V and J ends lost 6 bases and 4 bases, in that order; junction bases with no gene match: 6. This CDR3 region has 14 residues. The CDR3 is CASRPPDRYNEQFF. The DNA of the CDR3 is TGTGCCAGCAGACCTCCGGACAGGTACAATGAGCAGTTCTTC.

This clonotype was recorded at least ten times. The V call is TRBV20-1, the J call TRBJ1-3; D possibly corresponds to TRBD1 (5 bases). CDR1 is DFQATT, CDR2 SNEGSKA, per germline (reference sequence). The CDR3 is 13 amino acids. The ends were cut back, 5 bases at V and 4 bases at J, with 12 bases in the middle. CDR3 in DNA: TGCAGTGCTGCGCAGGGATACGGAAACACCATATATTTT. Translated: CSAAQGYGNTIYF.

This clonotype occurred a few times. A read error is possible here, since a much larger clone lies one base away. V and J are TRBV11-2 and TRBJ1-1; possible D gene TRBD1, 5 bases. Germline V gene lookup returns CDR1 SGHAT and CDR2 FQNNGV. Trimming removed 5 bases at V and 7 bases at J, with 11 bases between. CDR3 size: 12 residues. In DNA, the CDR3 is TGTGCCAGCAGCATACGACAGATTGAAGCTTTCTTT. Translating it yields CASSIRQIEAFF.

This clonotype was found many times. The V call is TRBV7-8, the J call TRBJ1-1; D possibly corresponds to TRBD1 (5 bases). Germline lookup yields CDR1 SGHVS and CDR2 FQNEAQ. The CDR3 totals 13 residues. V gave up 5 bases and J gave up 7 bases, with 14 bases separating them. The CDR3 sequence: CASSLDRRDEAFF. The DNA of the CDR3 is TGTGCCAGCAGCCTCGACAGAAGGGATGAAGCTTTCTTT.

With respect to this clonotype: Relative to the germline gene, one junction end is altered; a read error may explain this. J is TRBJ1-1 and V is TRBV7-9; D is perhaps TRBD1 (5 bases). The CDR3 totals 14 residues. Germline V gene data show CDR1 as SEHNR and CDR2 as FQNEAQ (reference sequence). The CDR3 bases are TGCGCCAGCAGCCGCGGGGGGGGGGGCACTGAAGCTTTCTTT. It yields the protein CASSRGGGGTEAFF.

This clonotype was detected ten times or more. The V call is TRBV18, the J call TRBJ2-7; 10 nucleotides agree with TRBD1. This CDR3 region has 14 residues. Germline CDR1 and CDR2: KGHSH and LQKENI. The V gene end was trimmed by 3 bases and the J gene end by 4 bases; junction bases not matched to a gene: 3. The DNA for the CDR3 is TGTGCCAGCTCACCCCGGGACAGGGGTTACGAGCAGTACTTC. As protein: CASSPRDRGYEQYF.

The chain is built from TRBV28 and TRBJ2-3; 9 nucleotides line up with TRBD1. With 7 bases clipped from V and 1 base from J, the junction kept 9 bases outside the gene matches. CDR1 and CDR2 (germline): MDHEN, SYDVKM. The CDR3 totals 16 residues. The CDR3 DNA sequence: TGTGCCAGCAATCCGACCGGGACAGGGCGCACAGATACGCAGTATTTT. Translated, it gives CASNPTGTGRTDTQYF.

This chain uses TRBV13 with TRBJ2-3; D gene unclear. CDR1 and CDR2 (germline): PRHDT, FYEKMQ (reference sequence). Deletions cut 3 bases from V and 1 base from J, with 11 bases between. This CDR3 is built from 15 residues. CDR3: CASSLSVPGTDTQYF. Here the CDR3 DNA reads TGTGCCAGCAGCTTGTCTGTCCCTGGCACAGATACGCAGTATTTT. The variable domain in full, completed from reference TRBV13 and TRBJ2-3, reads AAGVIQSPRHLIKEKRETATLKCYPIPRHDTVYWYQQGPGQDPQFLISFYEKMQSDKGSIPDRFSAQQFSDYHSELNMSSLELGDSALYFCASSLSVPGTDTQYFGPGTRLTVL.

This clonotype appeared many times. The chain joins TRBV2 to TRBJ1-1; no firm D call. The CDR3 length is 16 residues. The germline CDR1 and CDR2 sequences are SNHLY and FYNNEI. V was trimmed by 6 bases and J by 0 bases, leaving 17 bases between them. CDR3 in DNA: TGTGCCAGCAGGGTTGAGTTGATGACCATGAACACTGAAGCTTTCTTT. This sequence encodes CASRVELMTMNTEAFF.

This clonotype showed up just a few times. The gene calls are TRBV6-4 and TRBJ2-1; the D gene is possibly TRBD1 (6 bases). Germline loops: CDR1 MRHNA, CDR2 SNTAGT. The CDR3 consists of 13 residues. Trimming shortened V by 5 bases and J by 9 bases, and 14 bases separated the two germline ends. The CDR3 region is CASSHGTTGEQFF. In nucleotides, the CDR3 is TGTGCCAGCAGTCACGGGACAACGGGTGAGCAGTTCTTC.

V is TRBV19 and J is TRBJ2-1; TRBD2 matches 12 bases. V lost 1 base and J lost 0; bases outside the gene matches: 7. Germline CDR1 and CDR2: LNHDA and SQIVND (reference sequence). CDR3 length equals 19 residues. As DNA, the CDR3 is TGTGCCAGTAGTATAGCCGCTAGCGGGGGGGATCACTCCTACAATGAGCAGTTCTTC. Encoded protein: CASSIAASGGDHSYNEQFF.

This clonotype was seen at least ten times. This rearrangement joins TRBV12-3 or TRBV12-4 to TRBJ1-2, with D unclear. This CDR3 is 13 amino acids long. The V end lost 2 bases, the J end lost 5 bases, and 9 bases lay between the germline ends. CDR3 coding DNA: TGTGCCAGCAGTTTAAATACAGCATATGGCTACACCTTC. Translation: CASSLNTAYGYTF.

In this sample, this clonotype turned up many times. This rearrangement joins TRBV6-2 or TRBV6-3 to TRBJ2-1; D call uncertain. The V gene lost 5 bases and the J gene lost 2 bases, with 22 bases spanning the gap. The CDR3 totals 18 residues. The germline V gene encodes CDR1 MNHEY and CDR2 SVGEGT. The CDR3 sequence: CASSTSTVGLSPYNEQFF. In DNA form, the CDR3 reads TGTGCCAGCAGTACCTCCACGGTAGGGCTTAGCCCCTACAATGAGCAGTTCTTC.

This clonotype was counted many times. The chain has TRBV19 and TRBJ1-1, with D perhaps matching TRBD1 (6 bases). The V gene lost 5 bases and the J gene lost 4 bases, with 11 bases spanning the gap. The CDR3 length is 13 residues. The germline gives CDR1 LNHDA, CDR2 SQIVND (reference sequence). CDR3 DNA sequence: TGTGCCAGTAGTCCAACAGGGTTCACTGAAGCTTTCTTT. It yields the protein CASSPTGFTEAFF.

The V gene is TRBV28, the J gene TRBJ2-1, with D uncertain. Germline CDR1 MDHEN, CDR2 SYDVKM. V was clipped by 6 bases and J by 8 bases, with 20 bases between them. This CDR3 contains 15 residues. The CDR3 nucleotides read TGTGCCAGCAGCCCATCCGAGTTCTCCTCGGATGAGCAGTTCTTC. Amino acids: CASSPSEFSSDEQFF.

On this clonotype itself: One junction end disagrees with the germline gene, perhaps due to a read error. The V call is TRBV4-1, the J call TRBJ2-1; TRBD1 matches at 10 bases. The CDR3 sequence is 16 residues long. Germline CDR1 MGHRA, CDR2 YSYEKL. CDR3 amino acids: CASSQTGTGVNNEQLF. In nucleotides, the CDR3 is TGCGCCAGCAGCCAAACCGGGACAGGGGTAAACAATGAGCAGCTCTTC.

This clonotype was recorded at least ten times. This chain connects TRBV10-3 to TRBJ2-7; D gene ambiguous. V was clipped by 0 bases and J by 9 bases, with 12 bases between them. The CDR3 has 13 residues. Per germline, CDR1 ENHRY and CDR2 SYGVKD. The CDR3: CAISESAPLGQYF. In DNA form, the CDR3 reads TGTGCCATCAGTGAGTCAGCCCCCCTTGGGCAGTACTTC.

This clonotype was detected ten times or more. The chain links TRBV5-4 to TRBJ2-1, with 12 positions matching TRBD2. V lost 3 bases to trimming and J lost 4 bases; unmatched junction nucleotides: 8. Germline CDR1 SGHNT, CDR2 YYREEE (reference sequence). The CDR3 runs to 17 residues. This CDR3 is CASSSSSGGAGYNEQFF. Here the CDR3 DNA reads TGTGCCAGCAGCTCCTCTAGCGGGGGGGCCGGATACAATGAGCAGTTCTTC.

This clonotype was seen repeatedly, ten times or more. V usage is TRBV6-2 or TRBV6-3 and J usage is TRBJ1-5; TRBD1 matches at 8 bases. Germline CDR1 MNHEY, CDR2 SVGEGT. The junction had 8 bases not matched to a gene; V was cut back by 4 bases and J by 6 bases. The CDR3 has 15 residues. The CDR3 DNA is TGTGCCAGCAGTTCCGGTGGGACAGGCGGTCAGCCCCAGCATTTT. The encoded protein is CASSSGGTGGQPQHF.

This clonotype was observed at least ten times. The chain recombines TRBV2 with TRBJ1-6; tentative D call: TRBD1 (5 bases). The CDR3 covers 15 residues. Trimming stripped 4 bases from V and 4 bases from J, with 11 bases between. The germline V gene has CDR1 SNHLY and CDR2 FYNNEI. CDR3 DNA sequence: TGTGCCAGCAGTGTTGAGGGGACTTATAATTCACCCCTCCACTTT. Protein product: CASSVEGTYNSPLHF.

This clonotype has a count of ten or more. This chain links TRBV11-2 with TRBJ1-1; D is perhaps TRBD1 (5 bases). This CDR3 is 15 amino acids long. Germline CDR1 and CDR2: SGHAT and FQNNGV. Trimming left V 0 bases short and J 2 bases short, with 10 bases between. The CDR3 protein is CASSLDWDGNTEAFF. DNA for the CDR3: TGTGCCAGCAGCTTAGATTGGGACGGAAACACTGAAGCTTTCTTT.

Note on this clonotype: Mismatch with germline at one junction end may stem from a read error. The J gene is TRBJ1-5, the V gene TRBV20-1, with 8 positions matching TRBD1. Germline CDR1 DFQATT, CDR2 SNEGSKA (reference sequence). The CDR3 is 14 residues long. CDR3 protein: CSTRRQGRNQPQHF. CDR3 DNA sequence: TGCAGTACTAGGAGACAGGGGAGAAATCAGCCCCAGCATTTT.

This rearrangement joins TRBV27 to TRBJ2-7; 7 bases fit TRBD1. V dropped 8 bases and J dropped 6; count of bases not matched to a gene: 16. The length of the CDR3 is 15 residues. In germline, CDR1 is MNHEY, CDR2 SMNVEV (reference sequence). The CDR3: CASARATGSKIEQYF. In DNA, the CDR3 is TGTGCCAGCGCAAGGGCGACAGGGAGCAAAATCGAGCAGTACTTC.

This clonotype showed up many times. This sequence joins TRBV12-3 or TRBV12-4 and TRBJ1-5; D gene uncertain. V was shortened by 0 bases and J by 4 bases, with 4 bases between the two germline ends. This CDR3 has 13 amino acids. CDR3 DNA: TGTGCCAGCAGTTTAGCCCCGAATCAGCCCCAGCATTTT. Amino acids: CASSLAPNQPQHF.

This clonotype was counted only a few times. The CDR3 ends on some other residue instead of the conserved phenylalanine or tryptophan, so this is likely a read error. The chain links TRBV29-1 to TRBJ1-1; no clear D. Germline V gene sequence: CDR1 SQVTM, CDR2 ANQGSEA. This CDR3 comprises 13 residues. V was pared by 3 bases and J by 1 base, with 9 bases between. The chain's CDR3 is CSVESVANTEAFS. The CDR3 DNA sequence: TGCAGCGTTGAGAGCGTGGCGAACACTGAAGCTTTCTCT.

This clonotype was observed at least ten times. This chain links TRBV20-1 with TRBJ1-2; TRBD1 matches 10 bases. CDR1 and CDR2 (germline): DFQATT, SNEGSKA (reference sequence). V gave up 0 bases and J gave up 8 bases; unmatched junction bases: 9. The length of the CDR3 is 15 residues. The CDR3 DNA follows: TGCAGTGCTAGAGAGGGACAGGGGCGTCTAGGGGGCTACACCTTC. Translated, it gives CSAREGQGRLGGYTF.